The source of this T cell receptor beta chain is a study of tumor-infiltrating lymphocytes in primary liver carcinoma. Across the study: The patients, men and women alike, were aged 30 to 69 years. Regardless of tissue type, samples showed similar yields of roughly 3.65 to 7.5 million productive TCRbeta reads.

The germline V gene has CDR1 MNHEY and CDR2 SVGAGI. This CDR3 has 15 residues. The researchers produced TCR beta cDNA from 500 to 550 ng total RNA with a constant-region primer. For TCR beta, libraries were produced by three nested multiplex PCR rounds using slightly modified ARM-PCR. Running roughly 10 cycles apiece, the first two PCR rounds relied on TRBV1-TRBV30 forward primers together with a C-beta reverse primer. TCRdb analysed the multiplex PCR reads with MiXCR anew, one entry per CDR3 protein. The sample includes about 200,000 distinct CDR3 sequences, almost 65% of them seen just once. The study extracted blood RNA from unsorted whole blood and also extracted germline DNA. In advance of surgery, around 4 milliliters of peripheral blood were collected.

V is TRBV6-5 and J is TRBJ1-6; 10 bases are shared with TRBD1. The sequence derives from a woman aged 55-69 years with primary liver carcinoma and hepatitis B virus infection. The sequenced sample consisted of peripheral blood. DNA of the CDR3: TGTATCAGCAGTTACCGACAGGGGGCAGAGTCACCCCTCCACTTT. This gives the protein CISSYRQGAESPLHF.